The clone carrying this TCR beta chain was counted ten times or more. Its cognate antigen is unknown. Patients were diagnosed from clinical symptoms, serum thyroxine, TRAb, thyroid ultrasound and orbital computed tomography. The ends were cut back, 5 bases at V and 2 bases at J, with 24 bases in the middle. This CDR3 spans 18 amino acids. Germline CDR1 and CDR2: MNHEY and SMNVEV (reference sequence). The entry originates in a study of Graves' ophthalmopathy and Graves' hyperthyroidism. Study observations and caveats: Also, most clonotypes expanded in the thyroid above 0.001 frequency appeared in blood. Ophthalmopathy progression was predicted with 55% to 71% sensitivity and approximately 72% specificity.

Transcripts of RNA were the source for amplifying TCR beta CDR3 regions. HTBI-primed RT-PCR formed the first round, and a multiplex PCR formed the second. MiXCR, run by TCRdb on the multiplex PCR reads, gives a single entry per CDR3 protein. The sample yields roughly 500,000 distinct CDR3 sequences, over 13% seen once. The source material was blood. The receptor was isolated from a woman in her thirties with Graves' ophthalmopathy. V is TRBV27 and J is TRBJ2-5; a possible D gene is TRBD2 (6 bases). CDR3 in DNA: TGTGCCAGCAGTCCCAACCCTAGCGTTTTGGGGATTCAAGAGACCCAGTACTTC. This translates into CASSPNPSVLGIQETQYF.